A selection of T cell receptor beta chains follows, all from one sample in a study of T cells after posttransplantation cyclophosphamide. The repertoire was sequenced with immunoSEQ multiplex PCR; TCRdb's copy has only in-frame clones and lacks some. In the table there are some 64,000 clones, just under 95% of which are singletons. Sequencing was carried out using PBMCs. Source of these receptors: a woman under 40 in good health and a related stem cell transplant donor. CDR3s include the opening cysteine and the closing phenylalanine or tryptophan. The order of the fields is J gene, D gene, V gene, clone size, CDR3 protein, CDR3 DNA. D genes are given only for firm matches. Clone size is shown for a subset of rows, as once, few, many or a class of expanded clone.

j_call: TRBJ1-2
d_call: NA
v_call: TRBV7-9
clone_size: NA
cdr3_aa: CASSSGSVWQGYTF
cdr3_nt: TGTGCCAGCAGCTCGGGGTCGGTTTGGCAAGGCTACACCTTC

j_call: TRBJ1-5
d_call: NA
v_call: TRBV6-1
clone_size: NA
cdr3_aa: CASSMRESQPQHF
cdr3_nt: TGTGCCAGCAGTATGAGGGAGTCTCAGCCCCAGCATTTT

j_call: TRBJ1-2
d_call: TRBD1
v_call: TRBV6-6
clone_size: NA
cdr3_aa: CASLTGGQGYTF
cdr3_nt: TGTGCCAGCTTAACAGGGGGACAGGGATACACCTTC

j_call: TRBJ1-2
d_call: NA
v_call: TRBV6-1
clone_size: NA
cdr3_aa: CASSADWTLNYGYTF
cdr3_nt: TGTGCCAGCAGTGCCGATTGGACGCTTAACTATGGCTACACCTTC

j_call: TRBJ2-7
d_call: NA
v_call: TRBV27
clone_size: NA
cdr3_aa: CASSLSRGSHYEQYF
cdr3_nt: TGTGCCAGCAGTTTATCGAGAGGGAGCCACTACGAGCAGTACTTC

j_call: TRBJ1-2
d_call: NA
v_call: TRBV6-5
clone_size: NA
cdr3_aa: CASSYSNGLGYGYTF
cdr3_nt: TGTGCCAGCAGTTACTCGAATGGTCTCGGCTATGGCTACACCTTC

j_call: TRBJ1-6
d_call: NA
v_call: TRBV4-3
clone_size: once
cdr3_aa: CASSQGFNSPLHF
cdr3_nt: TGCGCCAGCAGCCAAGGGTTCAATTCACCCCTCCACTTT

j_call: TRBJ1-2
d_call: TRBD1
v_call: TRBV5-1
clone_size: NA
cdr3_aa: CASSLGDRDRGYTF
cdr3_nt: TGCGCCAGCAGCTTAGGGGACAGGGATCGCGGCTACACCTTC

j_call: TRBJ2-7
d_call: TRBD2
v_call: TRBV4-1
clone_size: NA
cdr3_aa: CASSQGIAGASYEQYF
cdr3_nt: TGCGCCAGCAGCCAAGGGATAGCGGGGGCCTCCTACGAGCAGTACTTC

j_call: TRBJ1-4
d_call: NA
v_call: TRBV11-2
clone_size: NA
cdr3_aa: CASSFTGNANEKLFF
cdr3_nt: TGTGCCAGCAGCTTTACAGGGAATGCAAATGAAAAACTGTTTTTT

j_call: TRBJ1-1
d_call: NA
v_call: TRBV7-8
clone_size: NA
cdr3_aa: CASNELQTNTEAFF
cdr3_nt: TGTGCCAGCAACGAATTACAGACGAACACTGAAGCTTTCTTT

j_call: TRBJ1-2
d_call: NA
v_call: TRBV7-9
clone_size: NA
cdr3_aa: CASSPQGGYGYTF
cdr3_nt: TGTGCCAGCAGCCCACAGGGAGGCTATGGCTACACCTTC

j_call: TRBJ1-1
d_call: NA
v_call: TRBV5-1
clone_size: NA
cdr3_aa: CASSLDSRGTEAFF
cdr3_nt: TGCGCCAGCAGCTTGGATTCAAGGGGGACTGAAGCTTTCTTT

j_call: TRBJ2-7
d_call: TRBD1
v_call: TRBV18
clone_size: NA
cdr3_aa: CASSGTGTGGEQYF
cdr3_nt: TGTGCCAGCTCAGGCACCGGGACAGGGGGCGAGCAGTACTTC

j_call: TRBJ2-1
d_call: NA
v_call: TRBV6-1
clone_size: NA
cdr3_aa: CASSEPLGGRLQFF
cdr3_nt: TGTGCCAGCAGTGAACCCCTGGGCGGTAGGCTCCAGTTCTTC

j_call: TRBJ2-2
d_call: TRBD2
v_call: TRBV7-7
clone_size: once
cdr3_aa: CASSGSGSGELFF
cdr3_nt: TGTGCCAGCAGCGGAAGCGGGAGCGGGGAGCTGTTTTTT

j_call: TRBJ2-7
d_call: TRBD2
v_call: TRBV10-3
clone_size: NA
cdr3_aa: CAISYTSGGSSYEQYF
cdr3_nt: TGTGCCATCAGTTACACTAGCGGGGGCAGCTCCTACGAGCAGTACTTC